This T cell receptor beta chain stems from a study of blood T cell repertoires in COVID-19. Germline loops: CDR1 LGHDT, CDR2 YNNKEL (reference sequence). There are 15 residues in the CDR3. Trimming removed 1 base at V and 5 bases at J, with 14 bases between. The repertoire was sequenced with immunoSEQ multiplex PCR; TCRdb's copy has only in-frame clones and lacks some. In the table there are 300,000 to 400,000 clones, roughly 91% of which are singletons. The receptor's source is a woman aged 18-35 years who had recovered from COVID-19. This chain links TRBV3-1 (or the pseudogene TRBV3-2) with TRBJ1-1; D unresolved. Sequencing input: PBMCs or T cells enriched from blood (not recorded which). CDR3 nucleotides: TGTGCCAGCAGCCAAGGGGGAGTCGATGGGACTGAAGCTTTCTTT. This translates into CASSQGGVDGTEAFF.